The subject of this entry is one T cell receptor beta chain. This clonotype was recorded a few times. The antigen it binds to is not known. No base-level quality is on record; no much larger clone is a single base apart. TCRdb names Illumina HiSeq 1500 as the instrument used. TCRdb's own reprocessing of the public reads used fastp at Q25 and MiXCR and kept productive beta chains. For every CDR3 protein sequence, its rows merge into one entry that carries the most common genes and DNA. The sample contains around 300,000 distinct CDR3 sequences, roughly 25% of them found a single time. Of the sample, roughly 14% is held by the ten largest clones. This specimen comes from a study of T cell repertoires in cytomegalovirus infection (dated 2019 in TCRdb). With respect to the entire study: Recently identified HLA-C-restricted CMV epitopes, whose presentation resists viral immunomodulation, were targeted by peptide stimulations together with well-studied HLA-B-restricted epitopes. Because public TCR beta signatures pointed to carriage of CMV infection together with the matching HLA type, the HLA type of each donor mattered for the analysis.

At the junction V is shortened by 0 bases and J by 2 bases, with 17 bases in between. The CDR3 has 17 amino acids, counting the end cysteine and phenylalanine. The CDR3 DNA has 51 bases and is translated from base 1. For CDR1 and CDR2, the germline V gene lists KGHSH and LQKENI. This specimen's treatment or condition label, interpreted: in vitro stimulation with specific CMV peptide epitopes to enrich CMV-specific T cells. Overall study results and their limits: In both this cohort and an independent cohort of several hundred donors, the cumulative frequency of public TCR beta family members distinguished carriers of CMV infection plus the relevant HLA type. The ex vivo response was dominated by HLA-C-restricted CMV-specific TCR beta clonotypes, which also provided the single most frequent clonotype in two of eight donors.

Sequences were derived from cultured PBMCs, sampled from culture after CMV antigen stimulation. The chain is made from TRBV18 and TRBJ2-7; D gene: possibly TRBD1, on 6 matching bases. The clonotype was recovered from a human donor in good health (CMV status not recorded). Some clones in this sample may be carry-over from other donors' samples. The CDR3 protein: CASSPPRGARGTYEQYF. The DNA reads as follows: TGTGCCAGCTCACCACCCAGAGGGGCCAGGGGAACCTACGAGCAGTACTTC.